This TCR beta chain was documented in a study of T cells after yellow fever vaccination. Study outcomes and limitations: Within FACS-sorted repertoires, abundant clonotypes contaminating from the bulk population could be present. Detected again after the booster were most primary-vaccination clones, at about 96% CD4 and 70% to 90% CD8.

Template-switching 5'RACE yielded the TCR cDNA; a universal primer site and UMIs were added in the process. TCRdb reanalysed the 5' RACE reads using MiXCR and keeps one entry per CDR3 protein. In the table there are about 310,000 distinct CDR3 sequences, roughly 3.5% of which are singletons. V was trimmed by 6 bases and J by 2 bases, leaving 8 bases between them. There are 12 residues in the CDR3. Per the germline V gene, CDR1 is MNHEY and CDR2 is SVGAGI. This clonotype was recorded at least ten times. Its antigen is not identified. The gene calls are TRBV6-5 and TRBJ2-7, with unresolved D. The sequencing here drew on PBMCs, taken on the day of the yellow fever booster vaccination. This TCR was sampled from a man younger than 35 who received the YFV17D yellow fever vaccine. CDR3 bases: TGTGCCAGCAGGAACAGCCCCTACGAGCAGTACTTC. Protein product: CASRNSPYEQYF.